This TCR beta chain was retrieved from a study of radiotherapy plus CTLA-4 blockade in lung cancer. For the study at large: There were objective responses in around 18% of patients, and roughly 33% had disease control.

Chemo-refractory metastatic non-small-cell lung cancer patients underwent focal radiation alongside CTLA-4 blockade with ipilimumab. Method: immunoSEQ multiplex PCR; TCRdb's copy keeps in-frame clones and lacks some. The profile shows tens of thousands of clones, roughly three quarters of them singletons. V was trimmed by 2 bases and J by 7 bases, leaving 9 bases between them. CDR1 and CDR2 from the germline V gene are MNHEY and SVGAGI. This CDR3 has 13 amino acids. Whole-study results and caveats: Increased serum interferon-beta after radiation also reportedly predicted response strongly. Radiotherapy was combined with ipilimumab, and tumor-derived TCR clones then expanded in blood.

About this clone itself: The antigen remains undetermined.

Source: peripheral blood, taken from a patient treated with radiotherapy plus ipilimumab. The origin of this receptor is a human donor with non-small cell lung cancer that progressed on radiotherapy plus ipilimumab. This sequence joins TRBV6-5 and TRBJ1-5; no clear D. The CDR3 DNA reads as TGTGCCAGCAGTTACGGCCGTGCCCAGCCCCAGCATTTT. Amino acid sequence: CASSYGRAQPQHF.